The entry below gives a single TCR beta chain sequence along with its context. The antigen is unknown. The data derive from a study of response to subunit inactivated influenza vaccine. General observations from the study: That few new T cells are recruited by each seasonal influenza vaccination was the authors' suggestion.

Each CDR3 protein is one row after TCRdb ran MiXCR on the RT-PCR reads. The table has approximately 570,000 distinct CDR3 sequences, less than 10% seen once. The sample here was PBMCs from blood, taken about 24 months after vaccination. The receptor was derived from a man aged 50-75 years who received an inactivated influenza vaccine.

The CDR3 nucleotides read TGCGCCAGCAGCTTGGGTATGACAGGGAGCACCGGGGAGCTGTTTTTT. It translates to CASSLGMTGSTGELFF. The J gene is TRBJ2-2, the V gene TRBV5-1; 7 bases match TRBD1. CDR3 size: 16 residues. Germline CDR1 and CDR2: SGHRS and YFSETQ. V lost 0 bases to trimming and J lost 4 bases; unmatched junction nucleotides: 6.